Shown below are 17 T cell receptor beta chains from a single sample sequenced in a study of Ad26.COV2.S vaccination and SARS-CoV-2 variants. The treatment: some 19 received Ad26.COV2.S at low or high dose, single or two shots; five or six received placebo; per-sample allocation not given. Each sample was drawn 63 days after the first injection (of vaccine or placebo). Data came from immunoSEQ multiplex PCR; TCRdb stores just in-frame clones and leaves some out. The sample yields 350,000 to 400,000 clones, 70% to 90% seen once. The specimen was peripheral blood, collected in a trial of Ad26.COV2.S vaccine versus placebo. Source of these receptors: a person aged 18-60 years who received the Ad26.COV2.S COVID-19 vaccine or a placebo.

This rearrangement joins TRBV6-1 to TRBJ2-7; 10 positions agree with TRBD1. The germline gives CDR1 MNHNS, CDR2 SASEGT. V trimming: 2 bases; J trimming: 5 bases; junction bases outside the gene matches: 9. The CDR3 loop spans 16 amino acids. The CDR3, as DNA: TGTGCCAGCAGTGAACCCGGGACAGGGGCATTCGACGAGCAGTACTTC. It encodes CASSEPGTGAFDEQYF.

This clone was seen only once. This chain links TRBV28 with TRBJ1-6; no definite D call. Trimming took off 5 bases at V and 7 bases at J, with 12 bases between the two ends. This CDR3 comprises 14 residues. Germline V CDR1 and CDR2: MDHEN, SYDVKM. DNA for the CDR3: TGTGCCAGCAGTCCCCCCCCTGGCAATTCACCCCTCCACTTT. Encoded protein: CASSPPPGNSPLHF.

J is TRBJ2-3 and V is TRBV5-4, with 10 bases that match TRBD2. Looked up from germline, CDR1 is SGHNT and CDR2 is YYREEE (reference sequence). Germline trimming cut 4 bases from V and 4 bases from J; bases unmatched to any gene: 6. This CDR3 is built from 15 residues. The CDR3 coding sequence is TGTGCCAGCAGCAGAACTAGCGGGGCGGCAGATACGCAGTATTTT. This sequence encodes CASSRTSGAADTQYF.

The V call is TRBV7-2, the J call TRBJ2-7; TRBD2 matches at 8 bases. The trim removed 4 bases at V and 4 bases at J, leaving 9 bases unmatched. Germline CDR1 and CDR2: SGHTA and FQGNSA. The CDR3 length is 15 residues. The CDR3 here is CASSSERGRQYEQYF. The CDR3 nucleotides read TGTGCCAGCAGCTCTGAGCGGGGGAGACAGTACGAGCAGTACTTC.

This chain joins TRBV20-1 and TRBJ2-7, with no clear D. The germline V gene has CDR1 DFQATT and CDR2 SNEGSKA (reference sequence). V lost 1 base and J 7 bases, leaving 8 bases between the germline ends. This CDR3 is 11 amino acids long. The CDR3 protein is CSARVEWEQYF. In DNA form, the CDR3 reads TGCAGTGCTAGAGTGGAGTGGGAGCAGTACTTC.

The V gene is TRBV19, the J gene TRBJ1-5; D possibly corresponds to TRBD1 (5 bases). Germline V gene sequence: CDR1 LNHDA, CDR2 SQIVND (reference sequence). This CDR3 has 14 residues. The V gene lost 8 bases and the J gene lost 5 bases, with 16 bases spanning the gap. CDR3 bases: TGTGCCAGTGGGGGACCGCGACCCGATCAGCCCCAGCATTTT. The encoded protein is CASGGPRPDQPQHF.

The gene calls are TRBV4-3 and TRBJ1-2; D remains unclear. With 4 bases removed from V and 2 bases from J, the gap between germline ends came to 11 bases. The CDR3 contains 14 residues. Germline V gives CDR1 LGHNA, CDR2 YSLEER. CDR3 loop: CASSPIGANYGYTF. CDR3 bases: TGCGCCAGCAGCCCAATAGGAGCAAACTATGGCTACACCTTC.

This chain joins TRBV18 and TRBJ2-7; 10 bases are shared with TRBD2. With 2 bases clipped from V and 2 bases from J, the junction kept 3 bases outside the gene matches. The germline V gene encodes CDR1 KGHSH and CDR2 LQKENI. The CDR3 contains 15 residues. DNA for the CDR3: TGTGCCAGCTCACCAATACTAGCGGGGACCTACGAGCAGTACTTC. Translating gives CASSPILAGTYEQYF.

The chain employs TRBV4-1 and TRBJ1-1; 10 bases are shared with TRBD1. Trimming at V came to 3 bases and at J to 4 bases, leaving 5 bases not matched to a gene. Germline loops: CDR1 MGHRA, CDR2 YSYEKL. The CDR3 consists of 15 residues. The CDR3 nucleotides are TGCGCCAGCAGCCATAGACAGGGGGCTTTCACTGAAGCTTTCTTT. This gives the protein CASSHRQGAFTEAFF.

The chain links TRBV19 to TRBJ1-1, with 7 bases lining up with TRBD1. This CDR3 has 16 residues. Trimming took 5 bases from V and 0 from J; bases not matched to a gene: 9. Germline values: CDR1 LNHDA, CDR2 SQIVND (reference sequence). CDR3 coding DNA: TGTGCCAGTAGTCCCGACAGGGTGAGGATGAACACTGAAGCTTTCTTT. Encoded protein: CASSPDRVRMNTEAFF.

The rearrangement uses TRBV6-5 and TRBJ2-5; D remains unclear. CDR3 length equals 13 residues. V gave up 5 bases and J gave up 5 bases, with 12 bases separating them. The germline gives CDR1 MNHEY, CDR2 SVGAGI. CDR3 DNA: TGTGCCAGCAGTAACCGGGCCGCCGAGACCCAGTACTTC. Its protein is CASSNRAAETQYF.

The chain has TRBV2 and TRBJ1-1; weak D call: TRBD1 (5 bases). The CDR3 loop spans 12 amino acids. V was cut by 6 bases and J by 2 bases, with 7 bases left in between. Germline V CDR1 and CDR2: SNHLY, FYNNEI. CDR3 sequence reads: CASRGLNTEAFF. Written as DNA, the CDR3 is TGTGCCAGCAGGGGGCTCAACACTGAAGCTTTCTTT.

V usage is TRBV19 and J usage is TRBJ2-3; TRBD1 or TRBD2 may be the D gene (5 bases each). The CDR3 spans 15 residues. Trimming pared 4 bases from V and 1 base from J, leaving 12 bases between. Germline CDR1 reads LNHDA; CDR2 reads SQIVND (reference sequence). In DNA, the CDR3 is TGTGCCAGTAGTACCGGGACCTATCGCACAGATACGCAGTATTTT. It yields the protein CASSTGTYRTDTQYF.

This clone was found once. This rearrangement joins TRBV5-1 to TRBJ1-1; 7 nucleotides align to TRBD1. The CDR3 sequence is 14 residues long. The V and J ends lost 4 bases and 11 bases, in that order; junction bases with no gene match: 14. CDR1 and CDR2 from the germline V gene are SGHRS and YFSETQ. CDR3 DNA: TGCGCCAGCAGCCCCAGGGGGGGGTTGACACTGGCTTTCTTT. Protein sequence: CASSPRGGLTLAFF.

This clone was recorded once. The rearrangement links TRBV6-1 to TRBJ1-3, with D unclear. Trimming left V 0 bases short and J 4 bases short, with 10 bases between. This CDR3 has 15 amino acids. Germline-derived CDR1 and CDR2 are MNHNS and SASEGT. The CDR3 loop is CASSEAGPGGNTIYF. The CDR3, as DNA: TGTGCCAGCAGTGAAGCCGGTCCGGGGGGAAACACCATATATTTT.

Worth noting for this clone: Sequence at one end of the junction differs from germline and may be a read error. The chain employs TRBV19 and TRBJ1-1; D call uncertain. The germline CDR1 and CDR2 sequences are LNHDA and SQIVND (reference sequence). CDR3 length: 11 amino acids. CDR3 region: CASSMGAGSGF. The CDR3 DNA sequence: TGTGCCAGTAGTATGGGAGCAGGTTCGGGGTTT.

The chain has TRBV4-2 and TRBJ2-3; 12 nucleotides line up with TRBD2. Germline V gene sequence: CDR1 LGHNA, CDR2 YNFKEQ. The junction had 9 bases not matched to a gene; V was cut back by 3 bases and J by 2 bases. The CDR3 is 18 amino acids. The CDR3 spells CASSQSALAGGPTDTQYF. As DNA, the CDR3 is TGTGCCAGCAGCCAGAGTGCCCTAGCGGGGGGGCCCACAGATACGCAGTATTTT.